Detailed here is one T cell receptor beta chain. The data stem from a study of T cell responses to AZD1222 COVID-19 vaccine. The CDR3 spans 16 residues. Trimming pared 5 bases from V and 1 base from J, leaving 14 bases between. Germline lookup yields CDR1 SGHTA and CDR2 FQGTGA. Using immunoSEQ multiplex PCR, the repertoire was profiled, and TCRdb retains in-frame clones only, with some absent. The sample has some 86,000 clones, around 90% seen once. The sample in question was peripheral blood, obtained on day 0 of AZD1222 vaccination. The sequence derives from an adult in good health. The J gene is TRBJ2-2, the V gene TRBV7-3; perhaps TRBD2 as D (6 bases). The CDR3 sequence is CASSRWGLENTGELFF. The CDR3 nucleotides read TGTGCCAGCAGCCGTTGGGGACTCGAGAACACCGGGGAGCTGTTTTTT.